One T cell receptor (beta chain) is described in this entry. The antigen remains undetermined. The CDR3 extends over 15 amino acids. CDR1 MNHEY and CDR2 SVGAGI come from the germline V gene. V shed 7 bases and J 5 bases; nucleotides not matched to a gene: 11. This sample is part of a study of OX40 agonist ivuxolimab in advanced cancers. Study overall: Ivuxolimab, an agonist antibody against OX40 (CD134), was given to patients. Study-level results: Some patients who did not respond also had low normalized T-cell clonal expansion.

Method: immunoSEQ multiplex PCR; TCRdb's copy keeps in-frame clones and lacks some. The sample yields roughly 41,000 clones, roughly 90% seen once. Individuals having autoimmune disease history or systemic immunosuppression were not enrolled. At baseline, cycle 4 day 1, and cycle 7 day 1, blood was sampled. The sequence derives from an adult with an advanced solid tumor such as melanoma, head and neck, liver or kidney cancer. This rearrangement joins TRBV6-5 to TRBJ2-7; 10 bases are shared with TRBD2. The specimen was CD4+ or CD8+ T cells sorted from blood, collected in a trial of the OX40 agonist ivuxolimab. The CDR3 region is CASTSLAGESHEQYF. DNA for the CDR3: TGTGCCAGCACCAGCCTAGCGGGAGAGAGCCACGAGCAGTACTTC.